The 32 T cell receptor beta chains below come from one sample, sequenced in a study of cytomegalovirus exposure and HLA in healthy donors. Primers: 60 Vbeta forward and 13 Jbeta reverse. Repertoires were generated with immunoSEQ multiplex PCR, while TCRdb's copy carries only in-frame clones and drops some. This table lists some 130,000 clones. Material for sequencing was PBMCs. The receptors were gathered from a man younger than 30 in good health and CMV-seronegative.

The V gene is TRBV30, the J gene TRBJ2-3, with 9 nucleotides matching TRBD1. V lost 7 bases, J lost 8 bases, and 13 bases stayed unmatched. The CDR3 loop spans 14 amino acids. Germline V gene sequence: CDR1 GTSNPN, CDR2 SVGIG (reference sequence). CDR3 region: CAYDRGEGTSTQYF. The CDR3 nucleotides read TGTGCCTACGACAGGGGGGAGGGAACAAGTACGCAGTATTTT.

The chain combines TRBV5-8 with TRBJ2-6, with D possibly matching TRBD1 (6 bases). Germline assignment: CDR1 SGHTS and CDR2 YDEGEE. The length of the CDR3 is 16 residues. V gave up 7 bases and J gave up 0 bases, with 14 bases separating them. Here the CDR3 reads CASGRGSNSGANVLTF. CDR3 DNA sequence: TGTGCCAGCGGCAGGGGCTCCAACTCTGGGGCCAACGTCCTGACTTTC.

The rearrangement joins TRBV7-6 to TRBJ1-1; 8 positions agree with TRBD1. Germline assignment: CDR1 SGHVS and CDR2 FNYEAQ. With 3 bases clipped from V and 5 bases from J, the junction kept 2 bases outside the gene matches. The CDR3 covers 13 residues. CDR3 coding DNA: TGTGCCAGCAGCTTTACAGGGGGGACTGAAGCTTTCTTT. Translation: CASSFTGGTEAFF.

The chain has TRBV5-1 and TRBJ2-7; no definite D call. This CDR3 region has 13 residues. Trimming pared 1 base from V and 4 bases from J, leaving 9 bases between. From germline, CDR1 is SGHRS and CDR2 YFSETQ. CDR3 nucleotide sequence: TGCGCCAGCAGCTTGTACCTGGAGTACGAGCAGTACTTC. It is translated as CASSLYLEYEQYF.

This chain links TRBV6-5 with TRBJ1-4; D call uncertain. Trimming removed 2 bases at V and 8 bases at J, with 12 bases between. CDR3 length: 14 amino acids. Germline V lookup: CDR1 MNHEY, CDR2 SVGAGI. CDR3 protein: CASSYRERGEKLFF. CDR3 DNA: TGTGCCAGCAGTTACCGGGAGAGAGGAGAAAAACTGTTTTTT.

The genes are TRBV25-1 and TRBJ1-5; a possible D gene is TRBD1 (5 bases). The length of the CDR3 is 17 residues. Germline V CDR1 and CDR2: MGHDK, SYGVNS. The germline V and J ends were trimmed by 5 bases and 5 bases, with 22 bases remaining between them. Here the CDR3 reads CASSSNRAGDLDQPQHF. For the CDR3, the DNA is TGTGCCAGCAGTTCAAATAGGGCCGGGGACTTAGATCAGCCCCAGCATTTT.

The rearrangement joins TRBV13 to TRBJ2-1; the match to TRBD2 covers 13 bases. Trimming cost V 4 bases and J 9 bases; bases outside gene matches: 6. The germline gives CDR1 PRHDT, CDR2 FYEKMQ (reference sequence). This CDR3 comprises 15 residues. The DNA of the CDR3 is TGTGCCAGCAGCTCCACTAGCGGGAGGGCCCGTGAGCAGTTCTTC. This translates into CASSSTSGRAREQFF.

V gene TRBV28 combines with J gene TRBJ1-4; weak D call: TRBD1 (6 bases). The germline V gene encodes CDR1 MDHEN and CDR2 SYDVKM. Trimming took off 3 bases at V and 0 bases at J, with 20 bases between the two ends. The CDR3 totals 19 residues. CDR3 coding DNA: TGTGCCAGCAGTTTCGTACTAACCTCTGGGGGCACAACTAATGAAAAACTGTTTTTT. Its protein is CASSFVLTSGGTTNEKLFF. The full variable domain, completed using reference TRBV28 and TRBJ1-4, is DVKVTQSSRYLVKRTGEKVFLECVQDMDHENMFWYRQDPGLGLRLIYFSYDVKMKEKGDIPEGYSVSREKKERFSLILESASTNQTSMYLCASSFVLTSGGTTNEKLFFGSGTQLSVL.

The gene calls are TRBV9 and TRBJ2-2, with 9 bases fitting TRBD1. After removal of 1 base from V and 5 bases from J, the junction contained 3 bases not matched to a gene. The V gene's germline CDR1 is SGDLS and CDR2 YYNGEE. The CDR3 is 15 residues long. The CDR3, as DNA: TGTGCCAGCAGCGTACTACAGGGGGCGACCGGGGAGCTGTTTTTT. Its translation is CASSVLQGATGELFF.

This rearrangement joins TRBV5-6 to TRBJ1-1, with no clear D. Germline lookup yields CDR1 SGHDT and CDR2 YYEEEE. The germline V and J ends were trimmed by 0 bases and 6 bases, with 15 bases remaining between them. The CDR3 extends over 15 amino acids. In nucleotides, the CDR3 is TGTGCCAGCAGCTTGGGCCGCAAATCGCGTTCTGAAGCTTTCTTT. Its translation is CASSLGRKSRSEAFF.

The chain carries TRBV4-3 and TRBJ1-1; a weak D match, TRBD1 (6 bases). The ends were cut back, 0 bases at V and 5 bases at J, with 13 bases in the middle. Germline V gene lookup returns CDR1 LGHNA and CDR2 YSLEER. The CDR3 loop spans 15 amino acids. CDR3 in amino acids: CASSQEAGAGTEAFF. CDR3 sequence (DNA): TGCGCCAGCAGCCAAGAAGCGGGGGCAGGTACTGAAGCTTTCTTT.

This rearrangement joins TRBV19 to TRBJ2-2, with 10 bases aligning to TRBD2. The CDR3 extends over 14 amino acids. V lost 9 bases, J lost 8 bases, and 9 bases stayed unmatched. Germline values: CDR1 LNHDA, CDR2 SQIVND (reference sequence). This CDR3 is CASRQREGLGELFF. In DNA, the CDR3 is TGTGCCAGCCGCCAGCGGGAGGGGCTGGGGGAGCTGTTTTTT. Full variable domain (remainder filled in from reference TRBV19 and TRBJ2-2): DGGITQSPKYLFRKEGQNVTLSCEQNLNHDAMYWYRQDPGQGLRLIYYSQIVNDFQKGDIAEGYSVSREKKESFPLTVTSAQKNPTAFYLCASRQREGLGELFFGEGSRLTVL.

As for this clone: Other DNA sequences of this sample code for an identical CDR3. The chain links TRBV6-5 to TRBJ1-1; D is perhaps TRBD1 (6 bases). The CDR3 loop spans 13 amino acids. V was clipped by 6 bases and J by 3 bases, with 11 bases between them. CDR1 is MNHEY and CDR2 is SVGAGI in the germline V gene. The CDR3 DNA is TGTGCCAGCAGCTGGAACAGGGACACTGAAGCTTTCTTT. It is translated as CASSWNRDTEAFF.

This rearrangement joins TRBV14 to TRBJ2-3, with TRBD2 matching 7 bases. Germline assignment: CDR1 SGHDN and CDR2 FVKESK. This CDR3 has 13 amino acids. V shed 2 bases and J 9 bases; nucleotides not matched to a gene: 5. In DNA, the CDR3 is TGTGCCAGCAGCCAAAGTTCGGGAGGCACGCAGTATTTT. Amino acid sequence: CASSQSSGGTQYF.

This chain uses TRBV7-2 with TRBJ2-1; D gene unclear. V gave up 1 base and J gave up 3 bases, with 16 bases separating them. CDR1 is SGHTA and CDR2 is FQGNSA in the germline V gene. The CDR3 is made up of 17 amino acids. The CDR3: CASSLGTGSLIYNEQFF. In nucleotides, the CDR3 is TGTGCCAGCAGCTTAGGTACCGGTAGTCTGATCTACAATGAGCAGTTCTTC.

The chain employs TRBV7-2 and TRBJ2-1, with TRBD2 identical over 7 bases. Germline V gene sequence: CDR1 SGHTA, CDR2 FQGNSA. V shed 1 base, J shed 10 bases, and the junction held 4 bases outside the gene matches. CDR3 length equals 13 residues. The CDR3 region has the DNA TGTGCCAGCAGCTTAGGACTAGCTCCCGAGCAGTTCTTC. Encoded protein: CASSLGLAPEQFF. Full variable domain (remainder filled in from reference TRBV7-2 and TRBJ2-1): GAGVSQSPSNKVTEKGKDVELRCDPISGHTALYWYRQSLGQGLEFLIYFQGNSAPDKSGLPSDRFSAERTGGSVSTLTIQRTQQEDSAVYLCASSLGLAPEQFFGPGTRLTVL.

The gene calls are TRBV27 and TRBJ1-1; 8 positions match TRBD1. Looked up from germline, CDR1 is MNHEY and CDR2 is SMNVEV (reference sequence). Unmatched junction bases numbered 5, after V lost 6 bases and J lost 11 bases. The CDR3 is 11 amino acids. CDR3 amino acids: CASREDRVAFF. CDR3 DNA: TGTGCCAGCAGAGAGGACAGGGTGGCTTTCTTT.

V gene TRBV6-4 combines with J gene TRBJ2-5; 14 nucleotides line up with TRBD2. Per germline, CDR1 MRHNA and CDR2 SNTAGT. V was clipped by 3 bases and J by 5 bases; unmatched bases: 8. The CDR3 extends over 17 amino acids. CDR3 nucleotide sequence: TGTGCCAGCAGTGAAGGGACTAGCGGGAGCAGGGGGGAGACCCAGTACTTC. It encodes CASSEGTSGSRGETQYF.

The chain recombines TRBV11-2 with TRBJ1-2; 11 nucleotides align to TRBD1. CDR1 and CDR2 from the germline V gene are SGHAT and FQNNGV. The V and J ends lost 2 bases and 2 bases, in that order; junction bases with no gene match: 10. This CDR3 spans 18 amino acids. The CDR3 here is CASSLLPRGQGGNYGYTF. In nucleotides, the CDR3 is TGTGCCAGCAGCTTATTACCGCGGGGACAGGGGGGGAACTATGGCTACACCTTC.

This rearrangement joins TRBV19 to TRBJ2-2; no clear D. Germline CDR1 is LNHDA and CDR2 is SQIVND (reference sequence). This CDR3 is built from 14 residues. V shed 5 bases and J shed 3 bases, with 10 bases lying between them. The CDR3, as DNA: TGTGCCAGTAGTGCCAACAGTTACACCGGGGAGCTGTTTTTT. This encodes CASSANSYTGELFF.

The genes are TRBV7-9 and TRBJ2-3; 7 bases match TRBD1. CDR1 is SEHNR and CDR2 is FQNEAQ in the germline V gene (reference sequence). With V trimmed by 1 base and J by 2 bases, 3 bases remained unmatched. CDR3 length equals 15 residues. The chain's CDR3 is CASSLEGAHTDTQYF. CDR3 sequence (DNA): TGTGCCAGCAGCTTAGAGGGGGCGCACACAGATACGCAGTATTTT.

The rearrangement joins TRBV18 to TRBJ1-4; a weak D match, TRBD1 (6 bases). CDR1 is KGHSH, CDR2 LQKENI, per germline. The CDR3 sequence is 15 residues long. V gave up 3 bases and J gave up 4 bases, with 12 bases separating them. The DNA for the CDR3 is TGTGCCAGCTCACCCTCTCGGACAGTTAATGAAAAACTGTTTTTT. Protein product: CASSPSRTVNEKLFF. Together with reference TRBV18 and TRBJ1-4, the CDR3 gives the full variable domain: NAGVMQNPRHLVRRRGQEARLRCSPMKGHSHVYWYRQLPEEGLKFMVYLQKENIIDESGMPKERFSAEFPKEGPSILRIQQVVRGDSAAYFCASSPSRTVNEKLFFGSGTQLSVL.

J is TRBJ1-2 and V is TRBV5-4; the match to TRBD1 covers 11 bases. Germline loops: CDR1 SGHNT, CDR2 YYREEE (reference sequence). The CDR3 contains 16 residues. J lost 8 bases, V lost 3 bases, and 12 bases had no gene match. The CDR3 DNA reads TGTGCCAGCAGCTCAACCCTGGACAGGGGGCCTCGGGGCTACACCTTC. This encodes CASSSTLDRGPRGYTF.

V is TRBV29-1 and J is TRBJ2-1; D not resolved. CDR1 and CDR2 from the germline V gene are SQVTM and ANQGSEA. The CDR3 sequence is 11 residues long. The germline V and J ends were trimmed by 7 bases and 5 bases, with 9 bases remaining between them. The DNA for the CDR3 is TGCAGCGCCCGACAAGACAATGAGCAGTTCTTC. This gives the protein CSARQDNEQFF.

CDR3 loop: CASTPGGIMNTEAFF. Here the CDR3 DNA reads TGTGCCAGCACGCCAGGGGGCATAATGAACACTGAAGCTTTCTTT. The rearrangement links TRBV27 to TRBJ1-1, with TRBD1 matching over 8 bases. This CDR3 comprises 15 residues. Trimming at V came to 7 bases and at J to 0 bases, leaving 7 bases not matched to a gene. Per germline, CDR1 MNHEY and CDR2 SMNVEV (reference sequence).

The chain links TRBV2 to TRBJ1-3, with 11 bases fitting TRBD1. This CDR3 has 21 amino acids. V gave up 8 bases and J gave up 4 bases; unmatched junction bases: 25. CDR1 and CDR2 from the germline V gene are SNHLY and FYNNEI. In DNA form, the CDR3 reads TGTGCCAGCCACGGTAGGGCTTGGACAGGGGGCATAGGCAATCTGGGAAACACCATATATTTT. This translates into CASHGRAWTGGIGNLGNTIYF.

The chain employs TRBV5-1 and TRBJ2-3; D perhaps matches TRBD2 (6 bases). This CDR3 is built from 15 residues. Trimming stripped 5 bases from V and 0 bases from J, with 13 bases between. Germline V CDR1 and CDR2: SGHRS, YFSETQ. In DNA form, the CDR3 reads TGCGCCAGCAGTAGGGACCGGGGGAGCACAGATACGCAGTATTTT. This gives the protein CASSRDRGSTDTQYF.

V is TRBV28 and J is TRBJ1-4, with a tentative D call TRBD1 (5 bases). V lost 4 bases to trimming and J lost 8 bases, with 14 bases between them. Germline V gene sequence: CDR1 MDHEN, CDR2 SYDVKM. CDR3 length: 14 residues. The CDR3 DNA is TGTGCCAGCAGTTATACCGGCTCAGGGGAAAAACTGTTTTTT. It yields the protein CASSYTGSGEKLFF.

The chain carries TRBV28 and TRBJ1-1; D not resolved. CDR1 is MDHEN, CDR2 SYDVKM, per germline. The V gene lost 5 bases and the J gene lost 5 bases, with 12 bases spanning the gap. This CDR3 region has 13 residues. The CDR3: CASSLPGLTEAFF. The CDR3 DNA reads as TGTGCCAGCAGTCTTCCAGGCCTAACTGAAGCTTTCTTT.

This sequence joins TRBV7-2 and TRBJ2-7, with D possibly matching TRBD2 (7 bases). This CDR3 is built from 17 residues. Germline V lookup: CDR1 SGHTA, CDR2 FQGNSA. V was pared by 4 bases and J by 3 bases, with 22 bases between. CDR3 sequence: CASSSTLGGEDFYEQYF. CDR3 DNA sequence: TGTGCCAGCAGCTCCACCCTAGGGGGGGAGGATTTCTACGAGCAGTACTTC.

The chain combines TRBV12-2 with TRBJ1-1; whether TRBD1, the table's D call, matches the DNA was not checked. TRBV12-2 is shown as a pseudogene. The CDR3 sequence is 16 residues long. The CDR3 here is CASRYMWGRETTEAFF. The CDR3 region has the DNA TGTGCAAGTCGCTACATGTGGGGCAGGGAAACGACTGAAGCTTTCTTT.

The V call is TRBV5-1, the J call TRBJ2-7, with a weak D call TRBD1 (5 bases). Trimming removed 0 bases from V and 6 bases from J, with 7 bases in between. This CDR3 is 12 amino acids long. The V gene's germline CDR1 is SGHRS and CDR2 YFSETQ. The CDR3 protein is CASSLEGVEQYF. The DNA of the CDR3 is TGCGCCAGCAGCTTGGAAGGGGTCGAGCAGTACTTC.